This entry describes one TCR beta chain. The data are from a study of cytomegalovirus exposure and HLA in healthy donors. Primers included in the PCR were 60 Vbeta and 13 Jbeta primers. Method: immunoSEQ multiplex PCR; TCRdb's copy keeps in-frame clones and lacks some. The table lists 100,000 to 150,000 clones, over 65% of them singletons. This CDR3 comprises 13 residues. CDR1 is LGHNT, CDR2 FRNRAP, per germline. The V gene lost 5 bases and the J gene lost 5 bases, with 12 bases spanning the gap. The clonotype originates from a woman between 40 and 55 years old in good health and CMV-seropositive. Sequenced input: PBMCs. The V and J genes are TRBV12-5 and TRBJ1-1; D might be TRBD1 (6 bases). The CDR3, as DNA: TGTGCTAGTGGTATACAGGGTAGGACTGAAGCTTTCTTT. As protein: CASGIQGRTEAFF.